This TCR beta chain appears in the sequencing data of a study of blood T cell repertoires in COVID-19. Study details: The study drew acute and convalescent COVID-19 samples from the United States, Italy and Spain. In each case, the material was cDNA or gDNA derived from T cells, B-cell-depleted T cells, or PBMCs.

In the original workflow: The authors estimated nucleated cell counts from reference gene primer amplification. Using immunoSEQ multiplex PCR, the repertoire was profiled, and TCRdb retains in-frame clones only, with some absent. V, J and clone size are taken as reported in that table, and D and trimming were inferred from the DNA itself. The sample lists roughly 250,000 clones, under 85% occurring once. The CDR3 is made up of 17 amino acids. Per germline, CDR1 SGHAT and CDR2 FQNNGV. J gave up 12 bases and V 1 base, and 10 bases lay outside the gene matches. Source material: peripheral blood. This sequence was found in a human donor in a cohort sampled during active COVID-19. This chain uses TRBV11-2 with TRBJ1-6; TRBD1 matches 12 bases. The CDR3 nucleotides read TGTGCCAGCAGCTTAGCCCGGGGACAGGGGGCTATAAGACCCCTCCACTTT. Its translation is CASSLARGQGAIRPLHF.